This T cell receptor (beta chain) was profiled in a study of cytomegalovirus exposure and HLA in healthy donors. Overall study results and limits: One variant, a missense change in DCLRE1C, was linked in a later analysis to TCR beta V- and J-gene trimming. Associated with HLA alleles at 0.05 false discovery rate in a later analysis were about 17,000 TCR beta sequences. CMV serostatus was the only immune exposure information that was available. The study labeled under 200 TCR beta chains cytomegalovirus-associated.

Primers: 60 Vbeta forward and 13 Jbeta reverse. Libraries were prepared by immunoSEQ multiplex PCR; TCRdb keeps only in-frame clonotypes and omits some of them. The table lists over 150,000 clones, approximately 80% of them singletons. On this clone: Its antigen is still unknown.

The sequencing input was PBMCs. The clonotype was recovered from a man younger than 30 in good health and CMV-seronegative.

This chain's CDR3 is CATSTPTSEDTQYF. The DNA for the CDR3 is TGTGCCACCAGCACCCCGACTAGCGAGGATACGCAGTATTTT. V and J are TRBV15 and TRBJ2-3; the match to TRBD2 covers 8 bases. J gave up 6 bases and V 4 bases, and 6 bases lay outside the gene matches. In germline, CDR1 is LNHNV, CDR2 YYDKDF (reference sequence). This CDR3 spans 14 amino acids.